This T cell receptor beta chain was observed in a study of blood T cell repertoires in COVID-19. This clone was seen only once. Repertoires were generated with immunoSEQ multiplex PCR, while TCRdb's copy carries only in-frame clones and drops some. The data contain some 150,000 clones, around 92% of them seen just once; the ten biggest clones take up less than 3%. The TCR sequence derives from a man aged 60-69 years with acute or convalescent COVID-19. The material sequenced was peripheral blood.

CDR3 bases: TGTGCCAGCAGCTTAGAAGGGGAACTGTTTTTT. This codes for CASSLEGELFF. The rearrangement links TRBV7-8 to TRBJ1-4, with a tentative D call TRBD1 (5 bases). The CDR3 is made up of 11 amino acids. The V gene lost 1 base and the J gene lost 12 bases, with 6 bases spanning the gap. Germline loops: CDR1 SGHVS, CDR2 FQNEAQ.